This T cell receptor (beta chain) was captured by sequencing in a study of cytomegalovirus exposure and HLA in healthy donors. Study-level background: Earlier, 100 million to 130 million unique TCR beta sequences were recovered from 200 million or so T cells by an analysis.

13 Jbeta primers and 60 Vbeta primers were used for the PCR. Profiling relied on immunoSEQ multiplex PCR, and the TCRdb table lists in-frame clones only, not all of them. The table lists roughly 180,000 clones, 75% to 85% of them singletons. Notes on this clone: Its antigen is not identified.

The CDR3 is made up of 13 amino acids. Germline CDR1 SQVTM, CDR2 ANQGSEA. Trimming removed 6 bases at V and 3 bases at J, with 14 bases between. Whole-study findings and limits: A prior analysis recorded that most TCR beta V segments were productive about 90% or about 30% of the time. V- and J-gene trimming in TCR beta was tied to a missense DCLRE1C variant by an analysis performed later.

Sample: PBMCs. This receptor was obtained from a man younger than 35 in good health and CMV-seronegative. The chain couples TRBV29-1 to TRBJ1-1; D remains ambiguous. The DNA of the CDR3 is TGCAGCGTCCTCTACTTTGATTACACTGAAGCTTTCTTT. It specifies CSVLYFDYTEAFF.